The 19 T cell receptor beta chains given below trace back to one sample, sequenced in a study of CD8+ T cells in alopecia areata. As to treatment: oral pan-JAK inhibitor, 5-10 mg twice daily. Following RNA extraction, reverse transcription yielded cDNA that acted as the sequencing template. Some clones are missing from TCRdb's copy, which holds only in-frame ones; the method was immunoSEQ multiplex PCR. The sample lists about 180,000 clones, 40% to 65% seen once, with 9.5% to 13% in the top ten. The sequenced sample was CD8+ T cells sorted from blood, obtained at week 52, from a patient treated with tofacitinib. These receptors were obtained from a human donor with alopecia areata.

The chain employs TRBV6-1 and TRBJ2-7; 9 bases fit TRBD1. Unmatched junction bases numbered 4, after V lost 1 base and J lost 3 bases. The germline V gene has CDR1 MNHNS and CDR2 SASEGT. This CDR3 is 15 amino acids long. The CDR3 loop reads CASSEVGTGLYEQYF. The CDR3 nucleotides read TGTGCCAGCAGTGAAGTAGGGACAGGGCTCTACGAGCAGTACTTC.

This clone was seen a few times. This chain connects TRBV30 to TRBJ2-1; D call uncertain. The ends were cut back, 1 base at V and 7 bases at J, with 11 bases in the middle. Per germline, CDR1 GTSNPN and CDR2 SVGIG (reference sequence). This CDR3 spans 13 amino acids. The CDR3 nucleotides are TGTGCCTGGAGTGGGCAGTATGAGAATGAGCAGTTCTTC. Its protein is CAWSGQYENEQFF.

A single count supports this clone. CDR3: CASSVARGTEAFF. CDR3 nucleotides: TGTGCCAGCAGCGTAGCTAGGGGCACTGAAGCTTTCTTT. The gene calls are TRBV9 and TRBJ1-1; D might be TRBD1 (5 bases). The CDR3 is 13 residues long. Germline assignment: CDR1 SGDLS and CDR2 YYNGEE. Deletions cut 0 bases from V and 4 bases from J, with 7 bases between.

This clone was seen only a few times. The chain joins TRBV11-3 to TRBJ2-1; D gene uncertain. Germline values: CDR1 SGHNT, CDR2 YENEEA. The CDR3 length is 13 residues. Deletions cut 3 bases from V and 9 bases from J, with 12 bases between. Here the CDR3 DNA reads TGTGCCAGCAGCTTTTCTGGTGGGTTTGAGCAGTTCTTC. It encodes CASSFSGGFEQFF.

The sample holds a few counts of this clone. The rearrangement joins TRBV9 to TRBJ2-1; 8 bases are shared with TRBD2. Germline V CDR1 and CDR2: SGDLS, YYNGEE. The CDR3 is made up of 15 amino acids. With V trimmed by 2 bases and J by 3 bases, 4 bases remained unmatched. The CDR3 DNA reads TGTGCCAGCAGCGTTCGGGGGGGTAACTACAATGAGCAGTTCTTC. It translates to CASSVRGGNYNEQFF.

As DNA, the CDR3 is TGTGCCAGCAGCTTCTATACGAACACCGGGGAGCTGTTTTTT. This translates into CASSFYTNTGELFF. The chain recombines TRBV7-2 with TRBJ2-2; D remains ambiguous. V lost 3 bases and J 0 bases, leaving 5 bases between the germline ends. CDR3 size: 14 residues. Germline V gene sequence: CDR1 SGHTA, CDR2 FQGNSA.

The chain has TRBV4-3 and TRBJ1-5; D gene uncertain. V was shortened by 1 base and J by 4 bases, with 11 bases between the two germline ends. The germline gives CDR1 LGHNA, CDR2 YSLEER. The length of the CDR3 is 15 residues. CDR3 protein: CASSQVLAGNQPQHF. The CDR3 DNA follows: TGCGCCAGCAGCCAAGTATTGGCGGGTAATCAGCCCCAGCATTTT.

V usage is TRBV6-6 and J usage is TRBJ1-5; 9 bases align to TRBD1. The germline gives CDR1 MNHNY, CDR2 SVGAGI (reference sequence). The ends lost 6 bases at V and 2 bases at J; junction bases unmatched: 2. CDR3 length equals 14 residues. The CDR3 spells CASSWTGGNQPQHF. The CDR3 bases are TGTGCCAGCAGCTGGACAGGGGGCAATCAGCCCCAGCATTTT.

The chain links TRBV5-1 to TRBJ1-1; 7 nucleotides match TRBD1. The germline gives CDR1 SGHRS, CDR2 YFSETQ. After removal of 4 bases from V and 8 bases from J, the junction contained 2 bases not matched to a gene. The length of the CDR3 is 11 residues. The CDR3 here is CASSLGQEAFF. The CDR3 DNA follows: TGCGCCAGCAGCCTGGGACAGGAAGCTTTCTTT.

The gene calls are TRBV7-9 and TRBJ2-5; D perhaps matches TRBD2 (5 bases). Germline V gene data show CDR1 as SEHNR and CDR2 as FQNEAQ (reference sequence). V was trimmed by 5 bases and J by 0 bases, leaving 13 bases between them. The CDR3 is 15 amino acids. CDR3 nucleotides: TGTGCCAGCAGCCCCAGCCGGGGAAACCAAGAGACCCAGTACTTC. This sequence encodes CASSPSRGNQETQYF.

This chain uses TRBV5-1 with TRBJ1-2; D call uncertain. Germline CDR1 SGHRS, CDR2 YFSETQ. V lost 2 bases and J 2 bases, leaving 7 bases between the germline ends. The CDR3 spans 13 residues. The CDR3 sequence: CASSFTENYGYTF. The DNA for the CDR3 is TGCGCCAGCAGCTTTACAGAGAACTATGGCTACACCTTC.

This clone is a singleton in its sample. The rearrangement joins TRBV29-1 to TRBJ2-5; D remains ambiguous. Germline CDR1 is SQVTM and CDR2 is ANQGSEA. Trimming shortened V by 8 bases and J by 3 bases, and 16 bases separated the two germline ends. This CDR3 spans 13 amino acids. CDR3 protein: CSTEGPIKETQYF. CDR3 sequence (DNA): TGCAGCACCGAAGGACCTATCAAAGAGACCCAGTACTTC.

This clone was seen a handful of times. V gene TRBV2 combines with J gene TRBJ1-5; TRBD1 aligns across 7 bases. J gave up 5 bases and V 3 bases, and 7 bases lay outside the gene matches. In germline, CDR1 is SNHLY, CDR2 FYNNEI. The CDR3 consists of 15 residues. The DNA for the CDR3 is TGTGCCAGCAGTGACCGGGACAGCCTTTATCAGCCCCAGCATTTT. Its translation: CASSDRDSLYQPQHF.

This CDR3 reads CASSPDPNSPLHF. The CDR3 bases are TGTGCCAGCTCACCAGACCCTAATTCACCCCTCCACTTT. The chain uses TRBV18 and TRBJ1-6; no reliable D call. V dropped 2 bases and J dropped 6 bases, with 5 bases sitting between them. The CDR3 contains 13 residues. Germline CDR1 and CDR2: KGHSH and LQKENI.

The chain carries TRBV15 and TRBJ1-1; 10 bases match TRBD1. The germline V gene encodes CDR1 LNHNV and CDR2 YYDKDF (reference sequence). Trimming at V came to 4 bases and at J to 8 bases, leaving 4 bases not matched to a gene. The CDR3 spans 13 residues. This chain's CDR3 is CATSTTGGVEAFF. The CDR3 nucleotides are TGTGCCACCAGCACGACAGGGGGCGTGGAAGCTTTCTTT.

This chain joins TRBV11-3 and TRBJ2-2, with TRBD1 matching 8 bases. CDR1 and CDR2 from the germline V gene are SGHNT and YENEEA. V shed 5 bases, J shed 7 bases, and the junction held 9 bases outside the gene matches. The CDR3 consists of 15 residues. CDR3 residues: CASSTRTGSNGELFF. The CDR3 DNA reads TGTGCCAGCAGCACACGGACAGGGAGTAACGGGGAGCTGTTTTTT. Drawing the rest from reference TRBV11-3 and TRBJ2-2, the complete variable domain is EAGVVQSPRYKIIEKKQPVAFWCNPISGHNTLYWYLQNLGQGPELLIRYENEEAVDDSQLPKDRFSAERLKGVDSTLKIQPAELGDSAVYLCASSTRTGSNGELFFGEGSRLTVL.

This clone showed up just once. The chain employs TRBV5-6 and TRBJ2-7; D remains unclear. This CDR3 is 14 amino acids long. CDR1 and CDR2 from the germline V gene are SGHDT and YYEEEE. V gave up 0 bases and J gave up 6 bases, with 13 bases separating them. CDR3 nucleotide sequence: TGTGCCAGCAGCTTGGGTCTAGGAGTAAGCGAGCAGTACTTC. The encoded protein is CASSLGLGVSEQYF.

The sample holds a few counts of this clone. The V call is TRBV25-1, the J call TRBJ2-2; TRBD1 or TRBD2 may be the D gene (5 bases each). V lost 1 base to trimming and J lost 6 bases, with 15 bases between them. In germline, CDR1 is MGHDK, CDR2 SYGVNS. CDR3 length equals 16 residues. CDR3 residues: CASSEFGGSLSGELFF. The CDR3, as DNA: TGTGCCAGCAGTGAATTTGGGGGAAGTCTGTCCGGGGAGCTGTTTTTT.

This clone came up once. The chain recombines TRBV19 with TRBJ1-1, with D hard to call. CDR1 is LNHDA, CDR2 SQIVND, per germline (reference sequence). V lost 2 bases, J lost 1 base, and 5 bases lay in between. The CDR3 sequence is 13 residues long. CDR3 protein: CASSILGNTEAFF. CDR3 DNA: TGTGCCAGTAGTATACTTGGGAACACTGAAGCTTTCTTT.